This TCR beta chain emerged from a study of blood T cell repertoires in COVID-19. Study-level background: The United States, Italy and Spain supplied acute and convalescent COVID-19 samples. The analysed material was cDNA or gDNA that came from T cells, B-cell-depleted T cells, or PBMCs.

Per the original methods: Estimated nucleated cell counts came from reference gene primer amplification. Repertoires were generated with immunoSEQ multiplex PCR, while TCRdb's copy carries only in-frame clones and drops some. Clone size and the V and J calls come from that table; the DNA yielded D and trimming. The sample includes around 170,000 clones, around 83% of them seen just once. The CDR3 covers 15 residues. V lost 5 bases and J lost 6; bases outside the gene matches: 5. Germline CDR1 and CDR2: KGHSH and LQKENI. Specimen: peripheral blood. The source is a woman in her 40s with acute or convalescent COVID-19. The chain recombines TRBV18 with TRBJ1-5; 12 nucleotides agree with TRBD1. CDR3 loop: CASSSGTGGVQPQHF. CDR3 coding DNA: TGTGCCAGCTCATCCGGGACAGGGGGCGTTCAGCCCCAGCATTTT.